This paragraph covers one TCR beta chain sequence. Its antigen is not known. Documented treatment: roughly 19 received Ad26.COV2.S at low or high dose, single or two shots; several received placebo; per-sample allocation not given. Sampling took place 63 days after the first vaccine or placebo injection. Boston supplied an adult donor aged 18-55 years. This sample is drawn from a study of Ad26.COV2.S vaccination and SARS-CoV-2 variants. For the study at large: Enrollment placed the donor in the COV1001 Ad26.COV2.S trial arm.

Sequencing was performed with immunoSEQ multiplex PCR; in TCRdb, only in-frame clones are kept and a portion is missing. The repertoire holds about 320,000 clones, with just under 85% as singletons. Findings and caveats of the study: Measurement of non-spike TCR breadth gave similar results in vaccine and placebo recipients.

The CDR3 runs 12 residues. V lost 6 bases and J 0 bases, leaving 6 bases between the germline ends. Sequenced here: peripheral blood, sampled in a trial of Ad26.COV2.S vaccine versus placebo. This sequence joins TRBV12-3 or TRBV12-4 and TRBJ2-7; D not resolved. The clonotype was recovered from a person aged 18-65 years who received the Ad26.COV2.S COVID-19 vaccine or a placebo. The CDR3 here is CASSYSSYEQYF. The CDR3 nucleotides are TGTGCCAGCAGCTATAGCTCCTACGAGCAGTACTTC.